These 15 T cell receptor beta chains were sequenced from one sample in a study of CXCR3-negative and CXCR3-positive naive CD8 T cells. Study results and limitations: Higher TRB CDR3 hydrophobicity marked CXCR3-positive naive cells relative to CXCR3-negative naive cells.

TRB cDNA libraries were made by UMI-labeled 5' RACE. One entry per CDR3 protein, without DNA, is what TCRdb gives after re-calling the 5' RACE reads. The sample holds roughly 65,000 distinct CDR3 sequences. Their antigen targets remain unknown. The specimen sequenced was naive CXCR3+ CD8+ T cells from blood. This sample's subset: CD45RO-CCR7+CD27+CD95- naive CD8+ T cells expressing CXCR3 (TNR3+). These TCRs come from a human donor in good health. Some clones in this sample may be carry-over from other donors' samples.

The chain combines TRBV27 with TRBJ1-1; the D call of TRBD1 rests on TCRdb alone, since no DNA is present to check it. This CDR3 has 14 amino acids. Germline-derived CDR1 and CDR2 are MNHEY and SMNVEV (reference sequence). The chain's CDR3 is CASRPGSQLTEAFF.

The rearrangement uses TRBV4-2 and TRBJ1-1. CDR1 and CDR2 from the germline V gene are LGHNA and YNFKEQ. The CDR3 spans 12 residues. This chain's CDR3 is CASHVGEGTAFF.

This sequence joins TRBV29-1 and TRBJ1-2. The V gene's germline CDR1 is SQVTM and CDR2 ANQGSEA. The CDR3 runs to 13 residues. The CDR3 region is CSVADTSNYGYTF.

This sequence joins TRBV4-3 and TRBJ1-2; TCRdb's assignment of TRBD1 cannot be checked, as there is no DNA. This CDR3 comprises 13 residues. CDR1 and CDR2 from the germline V gene are LGHNA and YSLEER. CDR3 protein: CASRKTGGGGYTF.

The rearrangement uses TRBV19 and TRBJ2-1. The germline V gene has CDR1 LNHDA and CDR2 SQIVND (reference sequence). The CDR3 covers 12 residues. The CDR3 here is CASSIYRNEQFF.

CDR3 sequence reads: CASSQGARSPNYGYTF. V usage is TRBV4-1 and J usage is TRBJ1-2. The length of the CDR3 is 16 residues. Germline V gives CDR1 MGHRA, CDR2 YSYEKL.

The rearrangement links TRBV6-6 to TRBJ1-1; without DNA, the TCRdb call of TRBD1 cannot be checked. This CDR3 is 13 amino acids long. Per germline, CDR1 MNHNY and CDR2 SVGAGI (reference sequence). CDR3 sequence reads: CASSTGPNTEAFF.

The rearrangement joins TRBV12-3 or TRBV12-4 to TRBJ2-1. The CDR3 is 11 residues long. The CDR3 spells CASSDFWSVFF.

J is TRBJ2-2 and V is TRBV4-3; the TCRdb D gene call, TRBD2, has no DNA to confirm it. CDR1 is LGHNA, CDR2 YSLEER, per germline. The CDR3 contains 14 residues. The CDR3 sequence: CASSQVRGTGELFF.

This chain connects TRBV12-3 or TRBV12-4 to TRBJ1-6. The CDR3 length is 14 residues. The CDR3 sequence: CASSFDGWDSPLHF.

The gene calls are TRBV7-6 and TRBJ2-1; TCRdb picks TRBD2, but there is no DNA to check that call. The germline gives CDR1 SGHVS, CDR2 FNYEAQ. CDR3 length equals 15 residues. The CDR3 loop is CASSSTGGAGNEQFF. Full variable domain (outside the CDR3, taken from reference TRBV7-6 and TRBJ2-1): GAGVSQSPRYKVTKRGQDVALRCDPISGHVSLYWYRQALGQGPEFLTYFNYEAQQDKSGLPNDRFSAERPEGSISTLTIQRTEQRDSAMYRCASSSTGGAGNEQFFGPGTRLTVL.

This CDR3 reads CASSSTRTGGTRPGEQYF. The rearrangement uses TRBV7-9 and TRBJ2-7; the D call of TRBD1 rests on TCRdb alone, since no DNA is present to check it. There are 18 residues in the CDR3. Germline V CDR1 and CDR2: SEHNR, FQNEAQ (reference sequence).

This sequence joins TRBV4-3 and TRBJ2-1; with no DNA, the TCRdb D assignment of TRBD1 cannot be verified. The length of the CDR3 is 15 residues. Germline-derived CDR1 and CDR2 are LGHNA and YSLEER. CDR3 in amino acids: CASSQGGGRGNEQFF.

The J gene is TRBJ2-7, the V gene TRBV29-1; absent DNA, TCRdb's TRBD1 call cannot be checked. CDR3 length: 15 amino acids. The germline V gene encodes CDR1 SQVTM and CDR2 ANQGSEA. This CDR3 is CSVLSGQGADYEQYF.

The CDR3 is CASTGSLSQGTSYEQYF. The chain has TRBV7-9 and TRBJ2-7; lacking DNA, the TRBD1 call made by TCRdb goes unchecked. CDR3 length: 17 residues. Germline assignment: CDR1 SEHNR and CDR2 FQNEAQ (reference sequence). The entire variable domain, with the rest obtained from reference TRBV7-9 and TRBJ2-7, is as follows: DTGVSQNPRHKITKRGQNVTFRCDPISEHNRLYWYRQTLGQGPEFLTYFQNEAQLEKSRLLSDRFSAERPKGSFSTLEIQRTEQGDSAMYLCASTGSLSQGTSYEQYFGPGTRLTVT.